A single sample is the source of the 5 T cell receptor beta chains below, sequenced in a study of CD8+CD57+ T cells in acquired aplastic anemia. Profiling of TCR beta VDJ combinations and CDR3 sequences used genomic DNA as template. From the reads, TCRdb called clonotypes with MiXCR, one entry per CDR3 protein. The repertoire holds about 190,000 distinct CDR3 sequences, with about half as singletons. The material sequenced was sorted CD4+, CD8+, or CD8+CD57+ T cells (not recorded which) from PBMCs. These receptor sequences come from a human donor in good health, serving as a control.

This clonotype showed up many times. A much bigger clone sits one base away, suggesting this may be a read error. V is TRBV15 and J is TRBJ2-1; D ambiguous. Germline CDR1 is LNHNV and CDR2 is YYDKDF (reference sequence). The length of the CDR3 is 12 residues. The CDR3 sequence is CATGREVNEQFF. Here the CDR3 DNA reads TGTGCCACCGGCAGAGAGGTGAATGAGCAGTTCTTC.

This clonotype is a singleton in its sample. The chain recombines TRBV7-2 with TRBJ1-2, with TRBD1 as a possible D gene (5 bases). The length of the CDR3 is 15 residues. The germline V gene encodes CDR1 SGHTA and CDR2 FQGNSA. V was clipped by 0 bases and J by 8 bases, with 16 bases between them. The CDR3 loop reads CASSLAPGTSGGYTF. DNA of the CDR3: TGTGCCAGCAGCTTAGCCCCGGGGACTAGCGGGGGCTACACCTTC.

This clonotype was counted between two and nine times. This chain joins TRBV9 and TRBJ1-2, with D tentatively TRBD1 (6 bases). Germline V gene lookup returns CDR1 SGDLS and CDR2 YYNGEE. This CDR3 spans 11 amino acids. Between the trimmed V and J ends, which lost 3 bases and 7 bases, there was a span of 7 bases. CDR3 nucleotide sequence: TGTGCCAGCAGCGAGGGGGTTGGCTACACCTTC. Its protein product is CASSEGVGYTF.

This clonotype was recorded many times. The chain couples TRBV4-2 to TRBJ2-3; D possibly corresponds to TRBD2 (6 bases). The germline CDR1 and CDR2 sequences are LGHNA and YNFKEQ. V gave up 0 bases and J gave up 4 bases, with 17 bases separating them. The CDR3 has 17 amino acids. Written as DNA, the CDR3 is TGTGCCAGCAGCCAAGATGGCGCGGGAAGTGCGGCAGATACGCAGTATTTT. Its protein product is CASSQDGAGSAADTQYF.

The count of this clonotype is one. The junction departs from germline at one end; a sequencing error may be responsible. The V and J genes are TRBV5-1 and TRBJ2-5; 9 positions match TRBD1. The CDR3 covers 14 residues. Germline-derived CDR1 and CDR2 are SGHRS and YFSETQ. The CDR3 is CASSSGTGIETQYF. The DNA for the CDR3 is TGTGCCAGCAGCTCCGGGACAGGGATAGAGACCCAGTACTTC.